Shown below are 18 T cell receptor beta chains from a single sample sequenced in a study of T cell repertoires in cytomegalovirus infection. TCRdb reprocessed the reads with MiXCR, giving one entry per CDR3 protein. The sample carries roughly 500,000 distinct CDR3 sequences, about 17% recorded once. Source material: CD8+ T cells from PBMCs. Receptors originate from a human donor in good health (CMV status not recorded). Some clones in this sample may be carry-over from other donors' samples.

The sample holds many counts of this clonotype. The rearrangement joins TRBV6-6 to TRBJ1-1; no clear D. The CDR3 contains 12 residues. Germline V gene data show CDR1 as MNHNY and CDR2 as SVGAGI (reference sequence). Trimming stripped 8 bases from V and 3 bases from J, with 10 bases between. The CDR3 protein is CASSVGDTEAFF. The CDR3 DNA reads TGTGCCAGCTCAGTCGGGGACACTGAAGCTTTCTTT.

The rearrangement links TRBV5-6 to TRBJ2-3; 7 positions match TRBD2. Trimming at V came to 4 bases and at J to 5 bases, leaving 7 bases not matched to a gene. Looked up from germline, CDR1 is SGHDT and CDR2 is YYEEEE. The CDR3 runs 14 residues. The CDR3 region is CASSMGLSIDTQYF. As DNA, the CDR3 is TGTGCCAGCAGCATGGGACTATCGATAGATACGCAGTATTTT.

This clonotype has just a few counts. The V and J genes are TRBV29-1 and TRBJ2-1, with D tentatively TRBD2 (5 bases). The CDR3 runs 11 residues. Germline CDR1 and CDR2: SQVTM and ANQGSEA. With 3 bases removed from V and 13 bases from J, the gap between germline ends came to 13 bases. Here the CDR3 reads CSVDGRVQQFF. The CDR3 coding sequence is TGCAGCGTTGACGGGCGGGTCCAACAGTTCTTC.

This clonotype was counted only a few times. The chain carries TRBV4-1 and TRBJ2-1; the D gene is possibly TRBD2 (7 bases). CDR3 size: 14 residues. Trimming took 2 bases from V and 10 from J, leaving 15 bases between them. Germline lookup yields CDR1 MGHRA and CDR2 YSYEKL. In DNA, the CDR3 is TGCGCCAGCAGCCAACGTGGAGGGGGGGGCGAGCAGTTCTTC. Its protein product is CASSQRGGGGEQFF.

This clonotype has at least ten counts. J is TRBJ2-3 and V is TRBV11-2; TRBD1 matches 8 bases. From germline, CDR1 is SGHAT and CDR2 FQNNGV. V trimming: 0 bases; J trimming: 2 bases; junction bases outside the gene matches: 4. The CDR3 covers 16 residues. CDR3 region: CASSLDQGAFTDTQYF. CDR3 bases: TGTGCCAGCAGCTTAGACCAGGGGGCGTTCACAGATACGCAGTATTTT.

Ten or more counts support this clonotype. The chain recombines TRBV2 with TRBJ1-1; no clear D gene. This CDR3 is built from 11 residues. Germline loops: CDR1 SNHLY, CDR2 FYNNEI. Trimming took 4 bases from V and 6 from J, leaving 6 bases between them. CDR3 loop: CASSGRAEAFF. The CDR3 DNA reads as TGTGCCAGCAGTGGAAGGGCTGAAGCTTTCTTT.

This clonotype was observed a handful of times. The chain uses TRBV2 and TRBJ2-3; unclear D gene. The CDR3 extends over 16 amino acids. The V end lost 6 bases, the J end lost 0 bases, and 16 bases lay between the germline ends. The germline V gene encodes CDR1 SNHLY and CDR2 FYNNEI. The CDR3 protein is CASSLGTQTSTDTQYF. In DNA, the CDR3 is TGTGCCAGCAGCCTGGGTACCCAGACTAGCACAGATACGCAGTATTTT.

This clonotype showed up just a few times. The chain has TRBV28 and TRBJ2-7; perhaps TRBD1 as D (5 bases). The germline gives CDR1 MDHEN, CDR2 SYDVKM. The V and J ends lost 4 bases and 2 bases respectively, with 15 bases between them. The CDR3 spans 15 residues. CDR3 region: CASSSAGPGTYEQYF. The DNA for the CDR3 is TGTGCCAGCAGTTCGGCCGGGCCAGGGACCTACGAGCAGTACTTC.

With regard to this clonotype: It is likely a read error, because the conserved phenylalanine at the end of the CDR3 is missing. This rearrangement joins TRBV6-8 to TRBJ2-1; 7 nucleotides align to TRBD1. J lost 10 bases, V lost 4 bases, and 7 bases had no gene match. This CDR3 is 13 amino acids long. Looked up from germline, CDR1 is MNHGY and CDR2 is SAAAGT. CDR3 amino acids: CASSSSTGQEQFI. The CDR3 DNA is TGTGCCAGCAGTTCGTCAACGGGACAGGAGCAGTTCATC.

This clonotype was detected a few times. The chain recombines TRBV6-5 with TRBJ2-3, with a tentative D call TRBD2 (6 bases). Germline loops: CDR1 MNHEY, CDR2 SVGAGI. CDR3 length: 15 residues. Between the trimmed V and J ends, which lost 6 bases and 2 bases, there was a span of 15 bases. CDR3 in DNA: TGTGCCAGCAGCCAAGGGGACTCCTTCACAGATACGCAGTATTTT. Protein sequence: CASSQGDSFTDTQYF.

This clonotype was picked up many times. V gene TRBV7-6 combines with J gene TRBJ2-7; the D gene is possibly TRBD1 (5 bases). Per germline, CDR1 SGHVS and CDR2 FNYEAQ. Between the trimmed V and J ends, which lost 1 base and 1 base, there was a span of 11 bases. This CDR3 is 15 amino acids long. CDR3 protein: CASSLEQTVSYEQYF. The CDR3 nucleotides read TGTGCCAGCAGCTTAGAACAGACAGTTTCCTACGAGCAGTACTTC.

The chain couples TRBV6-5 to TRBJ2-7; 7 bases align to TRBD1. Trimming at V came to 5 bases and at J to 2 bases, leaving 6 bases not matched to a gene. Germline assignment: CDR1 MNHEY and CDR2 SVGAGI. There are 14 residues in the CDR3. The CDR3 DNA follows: TGTGCCAGCAGTATGGGACAGCCGGCCTACGAGCAGTACTTC. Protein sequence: CASSMGQPAYEQYF.

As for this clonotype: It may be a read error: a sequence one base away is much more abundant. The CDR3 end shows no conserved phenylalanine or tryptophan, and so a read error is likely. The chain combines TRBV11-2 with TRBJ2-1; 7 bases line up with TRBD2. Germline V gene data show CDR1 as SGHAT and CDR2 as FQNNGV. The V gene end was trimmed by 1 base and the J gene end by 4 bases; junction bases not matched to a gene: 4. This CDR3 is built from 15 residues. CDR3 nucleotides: TGTGCCAGCAGCTTAGTGGATAGCGGGTACAATGAGCAGTTCTTA. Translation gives CASSLVDSGYNEQFL.

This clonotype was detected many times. CDR3 amino acids: CASSYGAGAPTDTQYF. The CDR3 coding sequence is TGTGCCAGCAGTTACGGAGCGGGGGCACCCACAGATACGCAGTATTTT. The V and J genes are TRBV6-2 or TRBV6-3 and TRBJ2-3, with 8 bases aligning to TRBD2. The trim removed 2 bases at V and 2 bases at J, leaving 6 bases unmatched. This CDR3 is 16 amino acids long. CDR1 is MNHEY and CDR2 is SVGEGT in the germline V gene.

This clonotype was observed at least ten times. The CDR3 DNA reads as TGTGCCAGCAGCTCTCGTCCAGGGACAGGGGCCGGGGTCTCATATGGCTACACCTTC. This gives the protein CASSSRPGTGAGVSYGYTF. The chain links TRBV7-8 to TRBJ1-2; 10 bases are a match to TRBD1. The germline gives CDR1 SGHVS, CDR2 FQNEAQ. J lost 5 bases, V lost 4 bases, and 19 bases had no gene match. The CDR3 covers 19 residues.

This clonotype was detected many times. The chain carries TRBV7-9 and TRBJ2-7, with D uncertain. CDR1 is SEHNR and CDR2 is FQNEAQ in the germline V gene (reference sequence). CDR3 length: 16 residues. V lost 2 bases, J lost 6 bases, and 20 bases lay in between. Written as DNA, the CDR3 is TGTGCCAGCAGCTTAACTATGGGCCGTGAAGGGCGCGAGCAGTACTTC. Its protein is CASSLTMGREGREQYF.

The CDR3 coding sequence is TGTGCCAGCAGCTTAAGTTTGCAAACCGGGACAGGGAACGAGCAGTACTTC. It is translated as CASSLSLQTGTGNEQYF. This chain links TRBV11-2 with TRBJ2-7, with 9 bases that match TRBD1. CDR3 length equals 17 residues. Germline CDR1 is SGHAT and CDR2 is FQNNGV. After removal of 2 bases from V and 5 bases from J, the junction contained 13 bases not matched to a gene.

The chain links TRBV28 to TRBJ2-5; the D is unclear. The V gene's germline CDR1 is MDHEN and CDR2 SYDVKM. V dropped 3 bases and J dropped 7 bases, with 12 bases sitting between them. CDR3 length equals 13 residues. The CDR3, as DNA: TGTGCCAGCAGTTTTAGGCAGTCCGGGACCCAGTACTTC. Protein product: CASSFRQSGTQYF.